The clone carrying this T cell receptor beta chain has at least ten counts. This sample was included in a study of cytomegalovirus exposure and HLA in healthy donors. Use of 60 Vbeta and 13 Jbeta primers characterized the PCR. The data were produced by immunoSEQ multiplex PCR, yet TCRdb's version contains in-frame clones alone and is incomplete. The data show 95,000 to 100,000 clones, roughly 82% seen once. The V gene's germline CDR1 is SQVTM and CDR2 ANQGSEA. The junction had 7 bases not matched to a gene; V was cut back by 7 bases and J by 5 bases. The CDR3 extends over 12 amino acids. Input material: PBMCs. This receptor was identified in a human donor in good health. V gene TRBV29-1 combines with J gene TRBJ1-2; 7 bases are shared with TRBD1. The CDR3 loop reads CSATGTVYGYTF. In DNA, the CDR3 is TGCAGCGCCACCGGGACAGTTTATGGCTACACCTTC.